What follows are 9 T cell receptor beta chains derived from one specimen sequenced in a study of blood T cell repertoires in COVID-19. Assay: immunoSEQ multiplex PCR; the TCRdb copy retains only in-frame clones and omits some. The table lists about 480,000 clones, roughly 89% of them singletons, with about 8.2% in the top ten. Sequenced: peripheral blood. These receptors all come from a woman aged 45-59 years with COVID-19, enrolled during active disease.

The V call is TRBV5-6, the J call TRBJ2-1; D perhaps matches TRBD2 (6 bases). V shed 1 base and J shed 5 bases, with 19 bases lying between them. CDR1 and CDR2 from the germline V gene are SGHDT and YYEEEE. The CDR3 contains 17 residues. CDR3 protein: CASSLRRRPSVDNEQFF. CDR3 in DNA: TGTGCCAGCAGCTTGCGGAGGAGGCCTAGCGTGGACAATGAGCAGTTCTTC.

The chain joins TRBV5-4 to TRBJ2-2; 10 bases agree with TRBD1. The CDR3 contains 16 residues. The germline CDR1 and CDR2 sequences are SGHNT and YYREEE (reference sequence). V dropped 6 bases and J dropped 7; count of bases not matched to a gene: 12. The CDR3 nucleotides are TGTGCCAGCACCTCAGGACAGGGGGTAGTAATCGGGGAGCTGTTTTTT. It specifies CASTSGQGVVIGELFF.

V is TRBV12-3 or TRBV12-4 and J is TRBJ2-3; a possible D gene is TRBD2 (5 bases). This CDR3 region has 13 residues. Trimming removed 7 bases at V and 2 bases at J, with 10 bases between. CDR3 sequence (DNA): TGTGCCAGCAATCGTCGGGACACAGATACGCAGTATTTT. Its protein product is CASNRRDTDTQYF.

This rearrangement joins TRBV7-9 to TRBJ2-2, with D perhaps matching TRBD2 (5 bases). V lost 5 bases to trimming and J lost 10 bases, with 14 bases between them. CDR3 length: 13 amino acids. CDR1 and CDR2 (germline): SEHNR, FQNEAQ (reference sequence). The CDR3 sequence: CASSKPRESELFF. As DNA, the CDR3 is TGTGCCAGCAGCAAACCAAGGGAGTCGGAGCTGTTTTTT.

This clone appeared a single time. The rearrangement joins TRBV28 to TRBJ2-1; D may be TRBD1 (6 bases). Germline lookup yields CDR1 MDHEN and CDR2 SYDVKM. The CDR3 has 13 amino acids. The ends were cut back, 5 bases at V and 9 bases at J, with 14 bases in the middle. In DNA, the CDR3 is TGTGCCAGCAGTGCCTTGGACAGAACTGAGCAGTTCTTC. It translates to CASSALDRTEQFF.

The chain carries TRBV12-5 and TRBJ1-4, with D perhaps TRBD1 (5 bases). This CDR3 has 13 residues. Germline CDR1 LGHNT, CDR2 FRNRAP. V was trimmed by 6 bases and J by 4 bases, leaving 9 bases between them. The CDR3 sequence is CASGRDFNEKLFF. The CDR3 nucleotides are TGTGCTAGTGGACGGGACTTTAATGAAAAACTGTTTTTT.

This rearrangement joins TRBV7-2 to TRBJ1-5; D remains ambiguous. This CDR3 is built from 14 residues. Trimming left V 1 base short and J 7 bases short, with 11 bases between. Germline-derived CDR1 and CDR2 are SGHTA and FQGNSA. The CDR3 nucleotides are TGTGCCAGCAGCTTAGGGGCAGATACCCAGCCCCAGCATTTT. Amino acids: CASSLGADTQPQHF.

This clone was picked up one time. The DNA of the CDR3 is TGCGCCAGCAGCGTCGCAGCGGGGTCCGAGCAGTTCTTC. Translated, it gives CASSVAAGSEQFF. The chain employs TRBV5-1 and TRBJ2-1; 7 bases align to TRBD2. The ends lost 4 bases at V and 10 bases at J; junction bases unmatched: 8. Per germline, CDR1 SGHRS and CDR2 YFSETQ. This CDR3 region has 13 residues.

The genes are TRBV30 and TRBJ2-5; maybe TRBD2 (5 bases). Germline CDR1 GTSNPN, CDR2 SVGIG (reference sequence). V was cut by 0 bases and J by 5 bases, with 13 bases left in between. The CDR3 runs to 14 residues. CDR3 nucleotides: TGTGCCTGGAGTGTTCTCAGGACGGGGGAGACCCAGTACTTC. It encodes CAWSVLRTGETQYF.